The 9 T cell receptor beta chains below were found in one sample sequenced in a study of long-term antiretroviral therapy in people with HIV. The libraries were made with immunoSEQ v3.0 at survey level. Assay: immunoSEQ multiplex PCR; the TCRdb copy retains only in-frame clones and omits some. The data contain tens of thousands of clones, approximately 93% of them singletons. The sample was unsorted PBMCs, taken 7.6 years after starting antiretroviral therapy. Receptors originate from a woman aged 40 to 50 with HIV.

The chain links TRBV27 to TRBJ2-2; D unresolved. Trimming left V 0 bases short and J 6 bases short, with 8 bases between. Germline CDR1 reads MNHEY; CDR2 reads SMNVEV (reference sequence). This CDR3 has 14 residues. CDR3 coding DNA: TGTGCCAGCAGTTTATCGTTGGGTCCCGGGGAGCTGTTTTTT. This encodes CASSLSLGPGELFF.

The V call is TRBV6-5, the J call TRBJ1-2; D gene ambiguous. Germline assignment: CDR1 MNHEY and CDR2 SVGAGI. The CDR3 is 14 residues long. The V end was cut by 2 bases, the J end by 2 bases, with 9 bases between. In DNA, the CDR3 is TGTGCCAGCAGTTACACCGACAAGAACTATGGCTACACCTTC. It specifies CASSYTDKNYGYTF.

The rearrangement links TRBV4-3 to TRBJ2-7, with TRBD1 identical over 10 bases. Germline V lookup: CDR1 LGHNA, CDR2 YSLEER. With V trimmed by 5 bases and J by 3 bases, 10 bases remained unmatched. This CDR3 is built from 16 residues. As DNA, the CDR3 is TGCGCCAGCAGCTACTCCGGGACAGGGGAACGCTACGAGCAGTACTTC. Protein sequence: CASSYSGTGERYEQYF.

The V call is TRBV6-1, the J call TRBJ2-7; D is undetermined. The CDR3 is 13 residues long. The V and J ends lost 10 bases and 7 bases respectively, with 20 bases between them. Germline loops: CDR1 MNHNS, CDR2 SASEGT. The CDR3 DNA sequence: TGTGCCATCGAGCCTATAACCGCTCATGAGCAGTACTTC. It is translated as CAIEPITAHEQYF.

V is TRBV27 and J is TRBJ2-1, with D uncertain. The CDR3 loop spans 15 amino acids. Germline CDR1 is MNHEY and CDR2 is SMNVEV (reference sequence). Trimming shortened V by 4 bases and J by 9 bases, and 19 bases separated the two germline ends. For the CDR3, the DNA is TGTGCCAGCAGTTATCCCTCGGACGGCGGTCGTGAGCAGTTCTTC. It codes for CASSYPSDGGREQFF.

The chain's CDR3 is CASSSGQGDNEQFF. CDR3 coding DNA: TGTGCCAGCAGCTCGGGACAGGGCGACAATGAGCAGTTCTTC. The J gene is TRBJ2-1, the V gene TRBV6-6; 9 bases fit TRBD1. CDR3 length: 14 residues. V was pared by 6 bases and J by 5 bases, with 5 bases of the junction left unmatched. Germline-derived CDR1 and CDR2 are MNHNY and SVGAGI (reference sequence).

V is TRBV30 and J is TRBJ1-5, with TRBD1 as a possible D gene (6 bases). V was clipped by 4 bases and J by 1 base, with 11 bases between them. This CDR3 is built from 14 residues. Germline CDR1 reads GTSNPN; CDR2 reads SVGIG (reference sequence). In nucleotides, the CDR3 is TGTGCCTGGAACAGGGAAAGCAGCAATCAGCCCCAGCATTTT. Its protein is CAWNRESSNQPQHF.

V and J are TRBV9 and TRBJ1-2, with D unresolved. This CDR3 has 14 amino acids. Trimming removed 0 bases from V and 2 bases from J, with 8 bases in between. Germline V CDR1 and CDR2: SGDLS, YYNGEE. DNA for the CDR3: TGTGCCAGCAGCGTAGGCGGGGAGAACTATGGCTACACCTTC. Amino acids: CASSVGGENYGYTF.

This clone has just one count. This chain connects TRBV7-9 to TRBJ1-2, with TRBD1 as a possible D gene (5 bases). V was cut by 7 bases and J by 8 bases, with 14 bases left in between. Germline lookup yields CDR1 SEHNR and CDR2 FQNEAQ (reference sequence). The CDR3 is 12 residues long. The CDR3 region has the DNA TGTGCCAGCATAGGGACGGGCAACGGCTACACCTTC. Translated, it gives CASIGTGNGYTF.